These 18 T cell receptor beta chains originate from one sample sequenced in a study of regulatory T cells in long-lasting Graves disease. Regarding time point: newly diagnosed GD, antithyroid drugs for less than 3 months. Extracted RNA from PBMCs served as the source of the TCR library. Assembly of TCR beta libraries relied on iRepertoire HTBI primers together with Arm-PCR of CDR3 regions. TCRdb fed the multiplex PCR reads into MiXCR, producing one record per CDR3 protein. The sample includes fewer than 650,000 distinct CDR3 sequences, about 15% of them seen just once. In addition, the sample was reused for a study of T cells in Graves' hyperthyroidism and ophthalmopathy.

Sequenced material: peripheral blood mononuclear cells (PBMCs), taken at new diagnosis, from a patient treated with antithyroid drugs. These receptors were collected from a woman in her twenties or thirties with Graves disease.

This clonotype has only a few counts. The V call is TRBV7-9, the J call TRBJ2-5; 7 bases line up with TRBD1. CDR1 and CDR2 from the germline V gene are SEHNR and FQNEAQ (reference sequence). The V gene end was trimmed by 5 bases and the J gene end by 5 bases; junction bases not matched to a gene: 14. The CDR3 is made up of 16 amino acids. The CDR3 spells CASSPGQVHISETQYF. CDR3 coding DNA: TGTGCCAGCAGCCCCGGACAGGTTCATATTTCGGAGACCCAGTACTTC.

In this sample, this clonotype turned up many times. This chain links TRBV6-1 with TRBJ2-2, with D possibly called TRBD1 or TRBD2 (6 bases each). V was cut by 6 bases and J by 6 bases, with 11 bases left in between. Per the germline V gene, CDR1 is MNHNS and CDR2 is SASEGT. The CDR3 sequence is 13 residues long. The CDR3 spells CASSNREAGELFF. The CDR3 coding sequence is TGTGCCAGCAGCAACAGGGAGGCCGGGGAGCTGTTTTTT.

The rearrangement links TRBV19 to TRBJ2-1; 11 nucleotides agree with TRBD2. The closer fit of TRBJ2-5 to the DNA end suggests the J call may be wrong. Germline V gene data show CDR1 as LNHDA and CDR2 as SQIVND (reference sequence). The CDR3 covers 19 residues. CDR3 coding DNA: TGTGCCAGTAGTATATCTCGGATAGCGGGAGGGACACAACAAGAGACCCAGTACTTC. Translation gives CASSISRIAGGTQQETQYF.

The CDR3, as DNA: TGTGCCAGCAGTTTGAGTAGTAAGTTTACCCAGCATTTT. As protein: CASSLSSKFTQHF. This chain links TRBV12-3 or TRBV12-4 with TRBJ1-5; D remains ambiguous. The V and J ends lost 3 bases and 11 bases respectively, with 14 bases between them. This CDR3 has 13 amino acids.

This clonotype was found many times. The V call is TRBV7-9, the J call TRBJ2-7; 8 positions match TRBD2. The CDR3 sequence is 16 residues long. V gave up 4 bases and J gave up 2 bases; unmatched junction bases: 10. Germline V gives CDR1 SEHNR, CDR2 FQNEAQ (reference sequence). The CDR3 protein is CASSSPLAGPPYEQYF. In DNA, the CDR3 is TGTGCCAGCAGCTCTCCCTTAGCGGGACCACCCTACGAGCAGTACTTC.

This clonotype was recorded a few times. J is TRBJ2-7 and V is TRBV28; TRBD1 matches at 7 bases. Per the germline V gene, CDR1 is MDHEN and CDR2 is SYDVKM. J was trimmed by 2 bases and V by 5 bases; bases with no gene match: 6. This CDR3 is 14 amino acids long. The chain's CDR3 is CASSVGQFPYEQYF. CDR3 nucleotide sequence: TGTGCCAGCAGTGTGGGACAGTTCCCCTACGAGCAGTACTTC. The full variable domain, its missing parts supplied by reference TRBV28 and TRBJ2-7, is DVKVTQSSRYLVKRTGEKVFLECVQDMDHENMFWYRQDPGLGLRLIYFSYDVKMKEKGDIPEGYSVSREKKERFSLILESASTNQTSMYLCASSVGQFPYEQYFGPGTRLTVT.

In this sample, this clonotype turned up many times. The chain recombines TRBV12-3 or TRBV12-4 with TRBJ2-3; TRBD2 agrees at 8 bases. The CDR3 runs 14 residues. The ends lost 3 bases at V and 5 bases at J; junction bases unmatched: 4. CDR3 in DNA: TGTGCCAGCAGTTTGCCCAGCGGGAGAGATACGCAGTATTTT. Protein: CASSLPSGRDTQYF.

This clonotype was seen only a few times. The rearrangement links TRBV29-1 to TRBJ1-1; D uncertain. CDR1 and CDR2 (germline): SQVTM, ANQGSEA. The CDR3 runs to 12 residues. V was pared by 0 bases and J by 2 bases, with 4 bases between. In DNA, the CDR3 is TGCAGCGTTGAAGAGCTCAACACTGAAGCTTTCTTT. Amino acid sequence: CSVEELNTEAFF. Based on the CDR3 plus reference TRBV29-1 and TRBJ1-1, the full variable domain is SAVISQKPSRDICQRGTSLTIQCQVDSQVTMMFWYRQQPGQSLTLIATANQGSEATYESGFVIDKFPISRPNLTFSTLTVSNMSPEDSSIYLCSVEELNTEAFFGQGTRLTVV.

This clonotype was seen ten or more times. The V and J genes are TRBV12-3 or TRBV12-4 and TRBJ1-1; D ambiguous. Trimming stripped 7 bases from V and 5 bases from J, with 17 bases between. The CDR3 totals 14 residues. As DNA, the CDR3 is TGTGCCAGCACGCCCATGGCGACGGGAACTGAAGCTTTCTTT. It yields the protein CASTPMATGTEAFF.

CDR3 sequence: CASSQATGDNQPQHF. In DNA form, the CDR3 reads TGTGCCAGCAGCCAAGCGACAGGGGACAATCAGCCCCAGCATTTT. The chain uses TRBV3-1 and TRBJ1-5; TRBD1 agrees at 8 bases. Germline V gives CDR1 LGHDT, CDR2 YNNKEL (reference sequence). Trimming removed 1 base from V and 3 bases from J; junction bases left unmatched: 2. This CDR3 has 15 residues. The full variable domain, with the rest looked up from reference TRBV3-1 and TRBJ1-5, is DTAVSQTPKYLVTQMGNDKSIKCEQNLGHDTMYWYKQDSKKFLKIMFSYNNKELIINETVPNRFSPKSPDKAHLNLHINSLELGDSAVYFCASSQATGDNQPQHFGDGTRLSIL.

This clonotype showed up just a few times. The gene calls are TRBV2 and TRBJ1-5, with D unclear. The CDR3 covers 15 residues. CDR1 is SNHLY, CDR2 FYNNEI, per germline. V lost 4 bases, J lost 2 bases, and 12 bases lay in between. The CDR3 coding sequence is TGTGCCAGCAGTGTTTCGGGAAGAGGCAATCAGCCCCAGCATTTT. It yields the protein CASSVSGRGNQPQHF. The full variable domain, with the rest looked up from reference TRBV2 and TRBJ1-5, is EPEVTQTPSHQVTQMGQEVILRCVPISNHLYFYWYRQILGQKVEFLVSFYNNEISEKSEIFDDQFSVERPDGSNFTLKIRSTKLEDSAMYFCASSVSGRGNQPQHFGDGTRLSIL.

This clonotype was counted ten times or more. The chain employs TRBV28 and TRBJ2-1, with TRBD1 matching 10 bases. CDR1 and CDR2 from the germline V gene are MDHEN and SYDVKM. The CDR3 consists of 15 residues. Trimming removed 2 bases from V and 5 bases from J; junction bases left unmatched: 3. The DNA of the CDR3 is TGTGCCAGCAGTTTACCGGGACAGGGGAACAATGAGCAGTTCTTC. As protein: CASSLPGQGNNEQFF.

This clonotype was seen a few times. The J gene is TRBJ2-1, the V gene TRBV20-1; no definite D call. Germline loops: CDR1 DFQATT, CDR2 SNEGSKA (reference sequence). The CDR3 sequence is 12 residues long. V gave up 0 bases and J gave up 9 bases, with 9 bases separating them. The CDR3 spells CSARDPSGEQFF. The CDR3 DNA follows: TGCAGTGCTAGAGACCCATCGGGTGAGCAGTTCTTC.

At least ten counts were recorded for this clonotype. This chain connects TRBV2 to TRBJ2-3; D is uncertain. The CDR3 has 13 residues. Germline V gene sequence: CDR1 SNHLY, CDR2 FYNNEI. Trimming stripped 3 bases from V and 0 bases from J, with 4 bases between. The CDR3 DNA is TGTGCCAGCAGTGAGGAAAGCACAGATACGCAGTATTTT. As protein: CASSEESTDTQYF.

This clonotype was found many times. The V call is TRBV28, the J call TRBJ1-2, with 8 bases that match TRBD1. The V gene end was trimmed by 5 bases and the J gene end by 8 bases; junction bases not matched to a gene: 10. Germline V lookup: CDR1 MDHEN, CDR2 SYDVKM. CDR3 length: 14 residues. CDR3 region: CASSPQDREVGYTF. The CDR3 nucleotides read TGTGCCAGCAGTCCCCAGGACAGGGAGGTCGGCTACACCTTC.

This clonotype was observed many times. The chain recombines TRBV7-6 with TRBJ2-3; the match to TRBD2 covers 11 bases. V dropped 5 bases and J dropped 8; count of bases not matched to a gene: 12. This CDR3 contains 16 residues. Germline V lookup: CDR1 SGHVS, CDR2 FNYEAQ. CDR3 coding DNA: TGTGCCAGCAGCACGGGACTAGCGGTGGGGGGAGGTACGCAGTATTTT. Its translation: CASSTGLAVGGGTQYF.

This clonotype was seen repeatedly, ten times or more. The chain has TRBV6-1 and TRBJ1-1, with a weak D call TRBD1 (5 bases). Between the trimmed V and J ends, which lost 7 bases and 0 bases, there was a span of 15 bases. The length of the CDR3 is 15 residues. Germline CDR1 reads MNHNS; CDR2 reads SASEGT. The CDR3 coding sequence is TGTGCCAGCACCCAACAGGTACTCATGAACACTGAAGCTTTCTTT. It encodes CASTQQVLMNTEAFF.

About this clonotype: An end of the junction does not agree with germline; a read error may underlie this. The V gene is TRBV20-1, the J gene TRBJ1-2; 10 bases agree with TRBD1. The CDR3 sequence is 14 residues long. The germline gives CDR1 DFQATT, CDR2 SNEGSKA (reference sequence). CDR3 loop: CGARGQGANYGYTF. The DNA for the CDR3 is TGCGGTGCTAGAGGACAGGGGGCTAACTATGGCTACACCTTC.